This T cell receptor beta chain comes out of a study of molecular identifiers for immune sequencing clone quantification. Background on the study: Four of five RNA aliquots from roughly 21,000 or 96,000 naive CD8 T cells were sequenced. Study conclusions and caveats: Clonotypes topping 20 RNA copies carried over 99% of effector molecules but under 1% of naive ones. Highly expanded clones may be undercounted when identical TCR molecules share barcodes.

TCRdb recomputed calls from the PCR reads with MiXCR, one row per CDR3 protein. This sample has about 640,000 distinct CDR3 sequences, with around 20% found just once. In regard to this clonotype: Its target is not known. Possible read error: a much larger clone is one base away. No conserved phenylalanine or tryptophan is present at the end of the CDR3, so a read error is the likely explanation.

The V and J ends lost 3 bases and 0 bases respectively, with 15 bases between them. The CDR3 totals 16 residues. Germline V gene sequence: CDR1 SGDLS, CDR2 YYNGEE. The chain uses TRBV9 and TRBJ2-5, with D possibly TRBD2 on 6 matching bases. The sequence was collected from a human donor in good health. Some libraries in this study had Jurkat cell RNA spiked in. Sequenced sample: naive CD8+ T cells from blood, with Jurkat cell RNA spiked in. As to subset: FACS-sorted CD8+CD4-CCR7+CD45RA+ naive T cells. DNA for the CDR3: TGTGCCAGCAGCGACTTAGGACTACCCTACCAAGAGACCCAGTACTGC. Protein sequence: CASSDLGLPYQETQYC.